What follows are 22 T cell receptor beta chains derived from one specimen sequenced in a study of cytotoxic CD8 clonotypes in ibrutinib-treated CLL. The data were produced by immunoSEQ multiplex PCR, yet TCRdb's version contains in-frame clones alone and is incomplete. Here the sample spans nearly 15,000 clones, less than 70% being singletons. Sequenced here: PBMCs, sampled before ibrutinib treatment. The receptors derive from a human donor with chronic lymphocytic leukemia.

The CDR3 DNA is TGTGCCAGCAGTTTGGGCAGTGGGCTGCCGAGCAATCAGCCCCAGCATTTT. Amino acid sequence: CASSLGSGLPSNQPQHF. This chain connects TRBV28 to TRBJ1-5, with D hard to call. Germline CDR1 is MDHEN and CDR2 is SYDVKM. V was cut by 3 bases and J by 1 base, with 16 bases left in between. The CDR3 spans 17 residues.

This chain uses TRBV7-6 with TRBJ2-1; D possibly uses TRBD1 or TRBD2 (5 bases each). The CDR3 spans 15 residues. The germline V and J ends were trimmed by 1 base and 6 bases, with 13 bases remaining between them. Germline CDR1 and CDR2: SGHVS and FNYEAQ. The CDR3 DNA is TGTGCCAGCAGCTTAGTTAGAGGGGTGGGCAATGAGCAGTTCTTC. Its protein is CASSLVRGVGNEQFF.

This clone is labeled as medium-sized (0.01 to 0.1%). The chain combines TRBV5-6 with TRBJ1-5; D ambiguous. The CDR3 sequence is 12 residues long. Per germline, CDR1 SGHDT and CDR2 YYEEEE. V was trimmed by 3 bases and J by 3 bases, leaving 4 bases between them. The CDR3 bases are TGTGCCAGCAGCTCTCTCAATCAGCCCCAGCATTTT. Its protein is CASSSLNQPQHF.

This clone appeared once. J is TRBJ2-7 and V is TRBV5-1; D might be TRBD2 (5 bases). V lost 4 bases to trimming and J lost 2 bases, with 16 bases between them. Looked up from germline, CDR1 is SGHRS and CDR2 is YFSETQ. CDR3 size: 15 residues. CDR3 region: CASSPRSRVTYEQYF. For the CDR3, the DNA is TGCGCCAGCAGCCCCCGCTCGAGGGTGACCTACGAGCAGTACTTC.

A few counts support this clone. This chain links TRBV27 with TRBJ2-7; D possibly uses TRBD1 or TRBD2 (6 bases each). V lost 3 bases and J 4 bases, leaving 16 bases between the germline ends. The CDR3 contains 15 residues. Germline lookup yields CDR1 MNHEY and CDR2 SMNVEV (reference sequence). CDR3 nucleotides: TGTGCCAGCAGTTTCCTCGGGGGCCCCCTTTACGAGCAGTACTTC. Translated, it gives CASSFLGGPLYEQYF.

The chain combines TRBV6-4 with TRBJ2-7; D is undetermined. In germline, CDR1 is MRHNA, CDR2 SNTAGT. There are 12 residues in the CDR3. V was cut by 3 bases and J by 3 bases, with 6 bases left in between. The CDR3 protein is CASSEGCYEQYF. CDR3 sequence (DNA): TGTGCCAGCAGTGAGGGTTGCTACGAGCAGTACTTC.

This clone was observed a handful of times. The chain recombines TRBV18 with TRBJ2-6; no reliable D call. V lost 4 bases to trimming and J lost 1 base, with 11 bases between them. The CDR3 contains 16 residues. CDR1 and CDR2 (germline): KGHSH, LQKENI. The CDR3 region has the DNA TGTGCCAGCTCACATACTACTGCTTCTGGGGCCAACGTCCTGACTTTC. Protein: CASSHTTASGANVLTF.

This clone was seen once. As DNA, the CDR3 is TGTGCCAGTAGTTCACGCATTCTGGGACCTCTTGTTTTTGATCAGCCCCAGCATTTT. It codes for CASSSRILGPLVFDQPQHF. The chain recombines TRBV19 with TRBJ1-5; the D gene is possibly TRBD1 (5 bases). Trimming took off 5 bases at V and 5 bases at J, with 28 bases between the two ends. The germline V gene encodes CDR1 LNHDA and CDR2 SQIVND (reference sequence). CDR3 length equals 19 residues. The whole variable domain, remainder taken from reference TRBV19 and TRBJ1-5, is DGGITQSPKYLFRKEGQNVTLSCEQNLNHDAMYWYRQDPGQGLRLIYYSQIVNDFQKGDIAEGYSVSREKKESFPLTVTSAQKNPTAFYLCASSSRILGPLVFDQPQHFGDGTRLSIL.

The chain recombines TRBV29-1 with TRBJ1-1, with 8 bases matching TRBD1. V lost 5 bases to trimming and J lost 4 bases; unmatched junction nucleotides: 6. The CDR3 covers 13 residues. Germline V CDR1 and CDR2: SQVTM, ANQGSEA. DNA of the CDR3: TGCAGCGTTCAGGGGGCAGGCGGCACTGAAGCTTTCTTT. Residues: CSVQGAGGTEAFF.

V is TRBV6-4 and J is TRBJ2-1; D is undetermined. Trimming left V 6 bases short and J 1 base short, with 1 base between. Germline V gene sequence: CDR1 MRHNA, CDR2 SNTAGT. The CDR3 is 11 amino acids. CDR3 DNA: TGTGCCAGCAGATCCTACAATGAGCAGTTCTTC. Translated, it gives CASRSYNEQFF.

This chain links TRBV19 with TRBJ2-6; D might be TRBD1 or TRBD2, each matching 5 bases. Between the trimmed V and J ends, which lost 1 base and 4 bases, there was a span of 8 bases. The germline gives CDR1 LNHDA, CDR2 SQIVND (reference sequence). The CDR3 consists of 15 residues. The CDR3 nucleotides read TGTGCCAGTAGTATAGGAGGGGTCGGGGCCAACGTCCTGACTTTC. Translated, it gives CASSIGGVGANVLTF. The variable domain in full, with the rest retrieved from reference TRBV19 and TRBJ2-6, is DGGITQSPKYLFRKEGQNVTLSCEQNLNHDAMYWYRQDPGQGLRLIYYSQIVNDFQKGDIAEGYSVSREKKESFPLTVTSAQKNPTAFYLCASSIGGVGANVLTFGAGSRLTVL.

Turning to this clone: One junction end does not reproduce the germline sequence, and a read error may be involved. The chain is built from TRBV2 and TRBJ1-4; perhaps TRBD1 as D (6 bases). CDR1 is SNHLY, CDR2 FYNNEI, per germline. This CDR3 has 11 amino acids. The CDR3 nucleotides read TGTGCCAGCAGTTCCCAGGGGAATAGGCTTTTT. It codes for CASSSQGNRLF.

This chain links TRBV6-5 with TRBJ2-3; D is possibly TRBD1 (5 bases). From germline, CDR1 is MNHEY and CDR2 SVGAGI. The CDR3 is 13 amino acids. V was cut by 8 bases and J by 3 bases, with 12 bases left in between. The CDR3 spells CASQGFPTDTQYF. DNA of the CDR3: TGTGCCAGCCAGGGCTTTCCAACAGATACGCAGTATTTT.

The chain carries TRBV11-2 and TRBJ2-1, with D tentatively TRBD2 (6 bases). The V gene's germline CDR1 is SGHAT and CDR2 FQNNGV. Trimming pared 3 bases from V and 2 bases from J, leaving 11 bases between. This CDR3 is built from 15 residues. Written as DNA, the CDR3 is TGTGCCAGCAGCTTGGGTAGCGGCGCCTACAATGAGCAGTTCTTC. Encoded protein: CASSLGSGAYNEQFF.

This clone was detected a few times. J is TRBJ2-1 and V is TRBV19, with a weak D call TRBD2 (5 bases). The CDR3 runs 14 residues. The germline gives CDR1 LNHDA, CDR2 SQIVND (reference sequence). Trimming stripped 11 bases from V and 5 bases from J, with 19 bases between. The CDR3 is CAVTSGLANNEQFF. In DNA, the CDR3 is TGTGCCGTAACATCCGGGCTAGCTAACAATGAGCAGTTCTTC.

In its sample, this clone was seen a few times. The DNA of the CDR3 is TGTGCCAGCAGCCCCTCTGGAAACACCATATATTTT. Protein sequence: CASSPSGNTIYF. The rearrangement uses TRBV6-1 and TRBJ1-3; D is undetermined. Trimming removed 6 bases from V and 0 bases from J, with 3 bases in between. Germline CDR1 reads MNHNS; CDR2 reads SASEGT. The CDR3 loop spans 12 amino acids.

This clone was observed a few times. CDR3 in DNA: TGTGCCAGCAGTACAACACCGGGACATCGGGGGACCCAGTACTTC. It encodes CASSTTPGHRGTQYF. V and J are TRBV27 and TRBJ2-5, with D possibly being TRBD1 (6 bases). This CDR3 is built from 15 residues. Germline-derived CDR1 and CDR2 are MNHEY and SMNVEV (reference sequence). V lost 5 bases to trimming and J lost 7 bases, with 20 bases between them.

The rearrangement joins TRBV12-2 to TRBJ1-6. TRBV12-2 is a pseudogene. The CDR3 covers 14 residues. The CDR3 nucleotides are TGTGCAAGTCGCTTAGTCGTAGGGATTTCACCCCTCCACTTT. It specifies CASRLVVGISPLHF.

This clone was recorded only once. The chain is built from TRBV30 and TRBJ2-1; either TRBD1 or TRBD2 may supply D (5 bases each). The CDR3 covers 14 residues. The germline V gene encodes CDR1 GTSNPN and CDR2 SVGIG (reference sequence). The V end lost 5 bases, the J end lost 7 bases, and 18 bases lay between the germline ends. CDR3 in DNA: TGTGCCTGGGAAGGGACGATGTACAGGAATGAGCAGTTCTTC. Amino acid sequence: CAWEGTMYRNEQFF.

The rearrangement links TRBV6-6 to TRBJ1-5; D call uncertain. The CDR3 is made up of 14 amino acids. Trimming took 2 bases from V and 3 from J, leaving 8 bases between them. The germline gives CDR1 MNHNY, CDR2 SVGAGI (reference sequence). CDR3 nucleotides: TGTGCCAGCAGTTACGGCCAGATCAATCAGCCCCAGCATTTT. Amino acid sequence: CASSYGQINQPQHF.

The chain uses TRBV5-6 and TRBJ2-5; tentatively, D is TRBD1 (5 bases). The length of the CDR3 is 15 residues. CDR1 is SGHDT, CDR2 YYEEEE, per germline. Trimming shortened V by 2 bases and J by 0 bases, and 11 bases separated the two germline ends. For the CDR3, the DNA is TGTGCCAGCAGCTTTCGGACACTAAACCAAGAGACCCAGTACTTC. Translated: CASSFRTLNQETQYF.

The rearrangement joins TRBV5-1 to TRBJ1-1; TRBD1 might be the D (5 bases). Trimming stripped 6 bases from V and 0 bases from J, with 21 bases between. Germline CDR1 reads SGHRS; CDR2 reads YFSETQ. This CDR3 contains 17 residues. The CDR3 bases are TGCGCCAGCAACCCGGGAGGAGGGGCCACAATGAACACTGAAGCTTTCTTT. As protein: CASNPGGGATMNTEAFF.